This T cell receptor (beta chain) is drawn from a study of T cells expressing NK-cell markers. Whole-study findings and limits: In a handful of donors, these clonotypes also led the CD3+CD56-NKG2C+ fraction.

A note on this clonotype: Its antigen remains unidentified.

TCRdb derives one entry per CDR3 protein from the 5' RACE reads, leaving out DNA. The sample totals roughly 280,000 distinct CDR3 sequences; its top ten clones hold 0.39%. CDR1 and CDR2 (germline): DFQATT, SNEGSKA (reference sequence). The CDR3 has 16 amino acids. The chain carries TRBV20-1 and TRBJ2-5; TCRdb picks TRBD2, but there is no DNA to check that call. Specimen: blood T cells: a sorted CD56 or NKG2C T cell subset, CD4+ or CD8+ T cells, or bulk PBMC T cells (not recorded which). The origin of this receptor is a man between 18 and 29 years old in good health. The CDR3 region is CSATNGASPTRETQYF.